This T cell receptor beta chain was captured in a study of blood T cell repertoires in COVID-19. Study summary: Sources were T cells, B-cell-depleted T cells, or PBMCs; the material itself was cDNA or gDNA.

Original processing notes: Reference gene primers were amplified, and this amplification served to estimate nucleated cell counts. Libraries were prepared by immunoSEQ multiplex PCR; TCRdb keeps only in-frame clonotypes and omits some of them. That table is the source of V, J and clone size, and D and trimming were worked out from the DNA. The data hold about 670,000 clones, with over 80% observed a single time. The germline gives CDR1 MGHRA, CDR2 YSYEKL. The V gene lost 0 bases and the J gene lost 4 bases, with 11 bases spanning the gap. CDR3 length: 15 residues. This clone was seen a few times. The chain combines TRBV4-1 with TRBJ2-3; D gene unclear. This receptor was taken from a woman younger than 30 with acute or convalescent COVID-19. Sample: peripheral blood. The CDR3 region has the DNA TGCGCCAGCAGCCAAGATCCACTATTGGCAGATACGCAGTATTTT. Amino acid sequence: CASSQDPLLADTQYF.